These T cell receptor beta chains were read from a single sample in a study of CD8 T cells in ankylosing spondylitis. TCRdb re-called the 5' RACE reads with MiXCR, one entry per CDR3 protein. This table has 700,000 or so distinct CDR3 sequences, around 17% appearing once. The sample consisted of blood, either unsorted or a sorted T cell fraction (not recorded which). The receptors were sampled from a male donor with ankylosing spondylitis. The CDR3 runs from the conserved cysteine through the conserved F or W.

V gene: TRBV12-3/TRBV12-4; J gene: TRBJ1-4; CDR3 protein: CASIPEQGPTNEKLFF
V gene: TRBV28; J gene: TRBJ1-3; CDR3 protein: CATQRFGNTIYF
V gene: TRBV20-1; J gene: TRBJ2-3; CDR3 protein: CSAALAGADTQYF
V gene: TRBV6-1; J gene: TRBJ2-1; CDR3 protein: CASRPPDRGLENEQFF
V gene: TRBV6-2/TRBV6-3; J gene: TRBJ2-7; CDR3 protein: CASGGRAPYEQYF
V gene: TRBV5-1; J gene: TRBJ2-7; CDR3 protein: CASEKGQGAYEQYF
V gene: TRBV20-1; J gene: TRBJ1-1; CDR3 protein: CSARDPNTEAFF
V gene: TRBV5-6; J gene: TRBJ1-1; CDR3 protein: CASSGTKNTEAFF
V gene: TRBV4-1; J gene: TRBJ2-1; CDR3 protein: CASSHRTSGSRWSDEQFF
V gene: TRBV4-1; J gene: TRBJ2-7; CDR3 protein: CASSQQTSGGPYEQYF
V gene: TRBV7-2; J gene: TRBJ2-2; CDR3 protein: CASSLAASGGELFF
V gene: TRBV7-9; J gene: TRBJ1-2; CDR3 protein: CASSLQGAVDGYTF
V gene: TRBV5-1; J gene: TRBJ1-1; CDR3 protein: CASSPPTGSATEAFF
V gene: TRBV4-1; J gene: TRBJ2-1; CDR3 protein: CASSFSPVSSGREWTYNEQFF
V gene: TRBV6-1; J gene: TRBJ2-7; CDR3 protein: CASSGGLADRSYEQYF
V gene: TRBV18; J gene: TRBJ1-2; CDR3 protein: CASSPPGQTIGYTF
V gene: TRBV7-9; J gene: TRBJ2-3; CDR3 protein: CASRDKPGLSTDTQYF
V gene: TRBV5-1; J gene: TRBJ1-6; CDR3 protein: CASSLGTYNSPLHF
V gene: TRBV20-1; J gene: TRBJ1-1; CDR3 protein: CSARPGGMNTEAFF
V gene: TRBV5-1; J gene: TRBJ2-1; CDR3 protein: CASSLGTAEYNEQFF
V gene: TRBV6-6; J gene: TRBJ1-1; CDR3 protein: CASNLPQGVEAFF
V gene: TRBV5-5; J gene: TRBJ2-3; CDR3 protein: CASSLEGTGLDTQYF
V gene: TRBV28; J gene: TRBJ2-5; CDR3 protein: CASSLRLAARVTQYF
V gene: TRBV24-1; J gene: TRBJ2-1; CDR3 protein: CATSDKGLAGEEQFF
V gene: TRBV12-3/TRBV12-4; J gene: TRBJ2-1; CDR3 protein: CASSSLWSGAGYNEQFF
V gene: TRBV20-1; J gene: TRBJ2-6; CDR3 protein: CSARPGLAGSGANVLTF
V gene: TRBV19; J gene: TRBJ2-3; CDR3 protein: CASSIQGWGTDTQYF
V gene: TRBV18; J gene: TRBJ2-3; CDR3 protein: CASSRGGPHTDTQYF
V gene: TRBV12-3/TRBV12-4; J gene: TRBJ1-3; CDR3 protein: CASSKDRAGNTIYF
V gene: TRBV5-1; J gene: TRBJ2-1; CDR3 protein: CASRSAVYNEQFF
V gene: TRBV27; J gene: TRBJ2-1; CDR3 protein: CASSGLDLEQFF
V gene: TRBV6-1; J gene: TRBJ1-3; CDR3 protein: CASRETGGRGNTIYF
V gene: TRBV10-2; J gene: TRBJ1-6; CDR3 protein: CASSEPDSPLHF
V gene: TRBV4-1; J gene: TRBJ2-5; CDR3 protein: CASSQDGGGLLEETQYF
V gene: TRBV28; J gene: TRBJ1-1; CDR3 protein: CASSGTPNTEAFF
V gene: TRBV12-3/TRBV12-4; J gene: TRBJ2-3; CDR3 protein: CASNDRTSPTDTQYF
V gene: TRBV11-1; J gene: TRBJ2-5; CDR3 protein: CASSLGQISFSYQETQYF
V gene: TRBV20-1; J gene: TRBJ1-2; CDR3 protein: CSARVGQAIWGHGYTF
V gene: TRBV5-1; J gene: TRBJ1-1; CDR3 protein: CASSLVTGRGRMNTEAFF
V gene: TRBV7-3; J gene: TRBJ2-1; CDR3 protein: CASSLTPGIPELFF
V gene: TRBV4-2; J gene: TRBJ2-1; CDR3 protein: CASSQELAGVGNEQFF
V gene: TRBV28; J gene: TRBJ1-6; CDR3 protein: CASRPDRYYNSPLHF
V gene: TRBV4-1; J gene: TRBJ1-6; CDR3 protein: CASSQSQGIMSPLHF
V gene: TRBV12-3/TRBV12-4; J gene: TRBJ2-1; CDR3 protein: CASSFSGGSSYNEQFF
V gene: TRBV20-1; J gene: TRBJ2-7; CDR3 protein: CSARVQGSYEQYF
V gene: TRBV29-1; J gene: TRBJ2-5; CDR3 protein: CSVELAGEAGETQYF
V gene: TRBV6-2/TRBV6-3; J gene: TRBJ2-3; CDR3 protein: CASSPAFGASTDTQYF
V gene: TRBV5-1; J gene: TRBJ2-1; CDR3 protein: CASSPRPLAGAHEQFF
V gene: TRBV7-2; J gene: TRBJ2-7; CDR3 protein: CASSLAPGRSTYEQYF
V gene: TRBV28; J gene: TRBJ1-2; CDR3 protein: CASSKGVFLGGYTF